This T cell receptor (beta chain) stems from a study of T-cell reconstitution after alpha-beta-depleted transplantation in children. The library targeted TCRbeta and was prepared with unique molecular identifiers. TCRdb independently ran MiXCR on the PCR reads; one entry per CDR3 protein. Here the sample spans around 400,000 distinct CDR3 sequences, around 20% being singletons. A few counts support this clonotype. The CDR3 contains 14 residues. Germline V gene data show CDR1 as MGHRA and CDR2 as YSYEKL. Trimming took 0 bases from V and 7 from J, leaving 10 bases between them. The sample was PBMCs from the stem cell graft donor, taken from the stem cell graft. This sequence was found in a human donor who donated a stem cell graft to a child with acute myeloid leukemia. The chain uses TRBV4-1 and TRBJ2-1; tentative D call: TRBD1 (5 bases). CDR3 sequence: CASSQDPGWNEQFF. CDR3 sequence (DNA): TGCGCCAGCAGCCAAGATCCAGGGTGGAATGAGCAGTTCTTC.